Listed below are T cell receptor beta chains from one sample, sequenced in a study of blood T cells in healthy people across ages. TCRdb fed the 5' RACE reads into MiXCR, producing one record per CDR3 protein. The repertoire has 600,000 to 1,000,000 distinct CDR3 sequences, roughly 25% of them found once; the top ten carry under 4.5%. These data were likewise used in another study, on T cells of mothers and their children.

Specimen: blood. The origin of the receptors is a boy aged 10-17 years in good health. Each CDR3 is given without its conserved first and last residue. The order of the fields is V gene, clone size, J gene, CDR3 protein. The size entry is marked missing in some rows and otherwise reads once, few, many or a size class.

>TRBV7-2|NA|TRBJ1-5
ASSFDRGRNQPQH
>TRBV9|NA|TRBJ2-4
ASSRDTRNIQY
>TRBV7-9|NA|NA
ASSLYTGDEQY
>TRBV28|few|TRBJ1-6
ASSYQRNLH
>TRBV27|NA|TRBJ2-5
ASSLSTGGFQETQY
>TRBV12-3/TRBV12-4|NA|TRBJ2-2
ASSWGTGAPGELF
>TRBV29-1|NA|TRBJ2-1
SVIDARNEQF
>TRBV5-1|NA|TRBJ2-3
ASSRVSGAIPTDTQY
>TRBV20-1|few|TRBJ2-3
SAPTRGDTQY
>TRBV20-1|NA|TRBJ2-7
SASVGSSGRGEQY
>TRBV14|NA|TRBJ2-1
ASSQEKTAYNEQF
>TRBV4-3|few|TRBJ2-1
ASSQPGQLNEQF
>TRBV7-9|few|TRBJ2-7
ASSLGGSRDSYEQY
>TRBV4-1|NA|TRBJ1-4
ASSQIDRANFEKLF
>TRBV5-1|few|TRBJ2-7
ASSFISGSGYEQY
>TRBV6-5|few|TRBJ1-4
ASSLSGQPNEKLF
>TRBV4-2|few|TRBJ1-4
ASSQPGQGNEKLF
>TRBV24-1|NA|TRBJ2-7
ATSESHTSYEQY
>TRBV18|few|TRBJ2-7
ASSQGQGTDEQY
>TRBV5-1|NA|TRBJ2-2
ASSLGQGYYTGELF
>TRBV5-1|NA|TRBJ2-7
ASSLDWTSGYEQY
>TRBV6-5|NA|TRBJ2-2
ASSRGGATGELF
>TRBV11-2|NA|TRBJ2-7
ASSLRTRAEQY
>TRBV4-1|NA|TRBJ1-1
ASSQYGMNTEAF
>TRBV7-2|NA|TRBJ1-1
ASSSRDRGVTGAF
>TRBV20-1|few|TRBJ2-3
SASTSTDTQY
>TRBV7-2|many|TRBJ2-5
ASSLGGLAAQETQY
>TRBV5-1|once|TRBJ1-1
ASSLRGATHYTEAF
>TRBV20-1|few|TRBJ1-2
SARRGQNYGYT
>TRBV27|few|TRBJ1-4
ASSLISSGGWDEKLF
>TRBV27|few|TRBJ2-3
ASSLGGGLSEDTQY
>TRBV9|NA|TRBJ1-4
ASSAGQATNEKLF
>TRBV7-9|NA|TRBJ2-1
ASSLDWQNEQF
>TRBV9|NA|TRBJ2-7
ASSVDEFGPAYEQY
>TRBV24-1|NA|TRBJ2-3
ATSDPGTGGANTQY
>TRBV3-1|NA|TRBJ1-1
ASSRSRDRVNTEAF
>TRBV4-1|few|TRBJ1-1
ASSQVELMNTEAF
>TRBV29-1|NA|TRBJ2-3
SVEVYGARTDTQY
>TRBV20-1|NA|TRBJ1-6
SARDPSLSSYNSPLH
>TRBV7-8|NA|TRBJ2-5
ASSLALQDPLY
>TRBV29-1|NA|NA
SVESDSGSYNEQY
>TRBV7-2|few|NA
ASSPTPGTPEQF
>TRBV6-5|NA|TRBJ2-7
ASRKGQGSYEQY
>TRBV29-1|NA|NA
SVESGRGGEQF
>TRBV12-3/TRBV12-4|NA|TRBJ1-2
ASSGAGHIYGYT
>TRBV7-3|NA|TRBJ2-1
ASSLVGQGLGEQF
>TRBV7-2|NA|TRBJ2-3
ASPLAGATDTQY
>TRBV20-1|NA|TRBJ1-1
SAETELNTEAF
>TRBV28|NA|TRBJ2-5
ASSGQTQETQY
>TRBV29-1|NA|TRBJ2-7
SVENRGGEQY
>TRBV18|NA|TRBJ2-2
ASSLTDSNTGELF
>TRBV5-5|NA|TRBJ1-2
ASSLLGAGAYGYT
>TRBV12-3/TRBV12-4|NA|TRBJ2-1
ASSPLTAYNEQF
>TRBV6-2/TRBV6-3|NA|TRBJ2-1
ASNGGVAGGPGNEQF
>TRBV3-1|few|NA
ASRLGQSYEQY
>TRBV12-3/TRBV12-4|few|TRBJ2-3
ASSRPGTDTDTQY
>TRBV5-1|NA|TRBJ2-1
ASSLGSWAYNEQF
>TRBV28|NA|NA
ASRAGLAGFYEQY
>TRBV5-5|few|TRBJ2-6
ASSFRTGVGSGANVLT
>TRBV7-2|NA|TRBJ2-7
ASSLVGGESTYEQY